This T cell receptor (beta chain) came from a study of blood T cell repertoires in COVID-19. Looking at the study overall: T cells, B-cell-depleted T cells, or PBMCs provided the cDNA or gDNA that served as material.

Trimming at V came to 4 bases and at J to 5 bases, leaving 10 bases not matched to a gene. Germline lookup yields CDR1 LGHNA and CDR2 YSLEER. This CDR3 is 15 amino acids long. The study drew participants aged about 18 to 89 years from approximately 23 US areas. Resolution of symptoms, clearance, or two negative PCRs was present in recovered Cohort 3 donors. Methods used by the authors: Cell counts per sample came from amplifying reference gene primers. Profiling relied on immunoSEQ multiplex PCR, and the TCRdb table lists in-frame clones only, not all of them. V, J and clone size reflect that table, while D and trimming were determined from the DNA. The profile shows 150,000 to 200,000 clones, roughly 80% of them singletons.

The V call is TRBV4-3, the J call TRBJ2-7; TRBD2 matches at 8 bases. The sequence was collected from a woman in her forties or fifties who had recovered from COVID-19. Sequenced sample: PBMCs or T cells enriched from blood (not recorded which). The CDR3: CASSREAGVSHEQYF. The CDR3 coding sequence is TGCGCCAGCAGCCGCGAAGCGGGAGTTTCCCACGAGCAGTACTTC.